This is a list of T cell receptor beta chains from one sample in a study of shared clonotypes between healthy human individuals. The assay was immunoSEQ multiplex PCR, and TCRdb's table has in-frame clones only and misses some. The sample records about 1,900,000 clones, roughly 94% being singletons. The sample comprised naive CD8+ T cells sorted from blood. These receptors originate from a man younger than 35 in good health. CDR3s include the opening cysteine and the closing phenylalanine or tryptophan. Each record gives: D gene, V gene, clone size, J gene, CDR3 DNA, CDR3 protein. The D gene is left open where the match is weak. Size is stated for part of the rows, as once, few or many counts, or as a class when the clone is expanded.

NA	TRBV5-1	few	TRBJ1-2	TGCGCCAGCAGCGTCGAGTCGGGGGCGAATGGCTACACCTTC	CASSVESGANGYTF
NA	TRBV6-1	NA	TRBJ1-3	TGTGCCAGCAGTGTTCTGGAGATCTACCCTGGAAACACCATATATTTT	CASSVLEIYPGNTIYF
NA	TRBV6-8	NA	TRBJ2-5	TGTGCCAGCAGTTATCGCGTCGTGGAGACCCAGTACTTC	CASSYRVVETQYF
TRBD1	TRBV4-1	once	TRBJ2-7	TGCGCCAGCAGCCAAGCCGGGACAGGGTCTCACGAGCAGTACTTC	CASSQAGTGSHEQYF
TRBD1	TRBV18	NA	TRBJ2-7	TGTGCCAGCTCATCCGACAGGGAATACGAGCAGTACTTC	CASSSDREYEQYF
NA	TRBV4-1	NA	TRBJ2-7	TGCGCCAGCAGCCAAGTAGTGGGCTACGAGCAGTACTTC	CASSQVVGYEQYF
TRBD1	TRBV7-9	few	TRBJ1-2	TGTGCCAGCAGCCCAGGGGGGTACGATGGCTACACCTTC	CASSPGGYDGYTF
NA	TRBV6-1	NA	TRBJ2-5	TGTGCCAGCAGTGAAAGGATGCTGGCATTAGCGGCAGGGCAGACCCAGTACTTC	CASSERMLALAAGQTQYF
NA	TRBV7-8	NA	TRBJ2-5	TGTGCCAGCAGCTTAGGGGGGCCGGGGAGCCAAGAGACCCAGTACTTC	CASSLGGPGSQETQYF
TRBD1	TRBV7-2	NA	TRBJ2-5	TGTGCCAGCAGCTTCACAGGGGGGATCCAAGAGACCCAGTACTTC	CASSFTGGIQETQYF
NA	TRBV7-3	NA	TRBJ2-7	TGTGCCAGCAGCTTAACGGACAGCTACGAGCAGTACTTC	CASSLTDSYEQYF
TRBD1	TRBV6-1	NA	TRBJ2-1	TGTGCCAGCAGTGCCCACCCACCAGGGGGCCGCTCCTACAATGAGCAGTTCTTC	CASSAHPPGGRSYNEQFF
NA	TRBV23-1	NA	TRBJ2-7	TGCGCCAGCAGTCCTTACCCTCACGAGCAGTACTTC	CASSPYPHEQYF
NA	TRBV4-1	NA	TRBJ2-1	TGCGCCAGCAGCCAAGTTTCGGGGGCGGGGAATGAGCAGTTCTTC	CASSQVSGAGNEQFF
TRBD1	TRBV11-2	few	TRBJ1-1	TGTGCCAGCAGCAAGGGACAGGGGGCTTTCACTGAAGCTTTCTTT	CASSKGQGAFTEAFF
NA	TRBV4-1	NA	TRBJ1-1	TGCGCCAGCAGCCAAGATTGGGGGGACACTGAAGCTTTCTTT	CASSQDWGDTEAFF
NA	TRBV7-9	NA	TRBJ2-7	TGTGCCAGCAGCTTAGACGGGATTTCGGAGCAGTACTTC	CASSLDGISEQYF
NA	TRBV6-5	NA	TRBJ2-1	TGTGCCAGCAGTTTAGGAGGGCCCGTGGGGAATGAGCAGTTCTTC	CASSLGGPVGNEQFF
NA	TRBV4-1	NA	TRBJ2-1	TGCGCCAGCAGCCAAGCGCCGACAGTCTACAATGAGCAGTTCTTC	CASSQAPTVYNEQFF
TRBD2	TRBV6-5	NA	TRBJ2-3	TGTGCCAGCAGTTACGGCCTAGCGGAAAGCACAGATACGCAGTATTTT	CASSYGLAESTDTQYF
TRBD2	TRBV29-1	NA	TRBJ2-7	TGCAGCGTTGAACGCGGGAGCTCCTACGAGCAGTACTTC	CSVERGSSYEQYF
NA	TRBV7-9	NA	TRBJ1-5	TGTGCCAGCAGCTTAGGGGGGCATCAGCCCCAGCATTTT	CASSLGGHQPQHF
NA	TRBV2	NA	TRBJ1-1	TGTGCCAGCAGTGACATTCGGGACACTGAAGCTTTCTTT	CASSDIRDTEAFF
NA	TRBV27	NA	TRBJ1-5	TGTGCCAGCAGTCCCGCCGGGGGTAGGGCCCAGCATTTT	CASSPAGGRAQHF
TRBD1	TRBV7-9	NA	TRBJ1-4	TGTGCCAGCAGCTCCATTGACAGGGGAGCTAATGAAAAACTGTTTTTT	CASSSIDRGANEKLFF
NA	TRBV6-5	NA	TRBJ2-1	TGTGCCAGCAGTTACTCGGGGGTTTACAATGAGCAGTTCTTC	CASSYSGVYNEQFF
TRBD1	TRBV23-1	NA	TRBJ2-7	TGCGCCAGCAGCCAAAGGAACGGGACAGCACCCTACGAGCAGTACTTC	CASSQRNGTAPYEQYF